This paragraph reports one T cell receptor beta chain. Its specificity is unknown. These data come from a study of siplizumab effects on memory and regulatory T cells. Study conclusions and caveats: Controls had 26.9% Treg-derived mappable alloreactive CD4+ clones on average, versus approximately 69% with siplizumab. Unstimulated subsets captured only a minor fraction of alloreactive clones. Proliferating Tregs in siplizumab cultures were never verified as suppressive. Naive T cell populations appeared to exhibit greater diversity than memory cells and appeared to be major alloresponse contributors.

The V gene lost 0 bases and the J gene lost 4 bases, with 8 bases spanning the gap. The CDR3 covers 14 residues. Germline V gene data show CDR1 as SGHRS and CDR2 as YFSETQ. Method: immunoSEQ multiplex PCR; TCRdb's copy keeps in-frame clones and lacks some. Here the sample spans under 150,000 clones, approximately 94% being singletons. V is TRBV5-1 and J is TRBJ2-1, with D uncertain. The sequenced sample consisted of non-Treg CD4+ T cells sorted from blood. The sequence was collected from a human donor in good health. The chain's CDR3 is CASSLDTGYNEQFF. The CDR3 DNA reads as TGCGCCAGCAGCTTGGATACTGGATACAATGAGCAGTTCTTC.